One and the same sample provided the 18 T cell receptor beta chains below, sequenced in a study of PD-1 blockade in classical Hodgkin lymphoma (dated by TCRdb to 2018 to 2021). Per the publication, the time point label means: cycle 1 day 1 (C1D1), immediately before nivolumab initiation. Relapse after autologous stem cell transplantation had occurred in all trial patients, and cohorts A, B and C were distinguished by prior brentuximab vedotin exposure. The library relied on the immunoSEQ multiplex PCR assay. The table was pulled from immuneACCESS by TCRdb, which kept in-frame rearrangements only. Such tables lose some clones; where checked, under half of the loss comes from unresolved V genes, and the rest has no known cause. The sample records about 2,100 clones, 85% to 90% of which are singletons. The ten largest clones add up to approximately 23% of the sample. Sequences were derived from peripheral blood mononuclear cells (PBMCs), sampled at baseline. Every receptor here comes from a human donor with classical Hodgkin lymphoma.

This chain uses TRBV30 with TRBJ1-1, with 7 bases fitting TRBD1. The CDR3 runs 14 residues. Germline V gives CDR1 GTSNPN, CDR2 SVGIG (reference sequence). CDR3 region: CAYDRAGGHTEAFF. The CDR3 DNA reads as TGTGCGTATGACAGGGCTGGGGGACACACTGAAGCTTTCTTT. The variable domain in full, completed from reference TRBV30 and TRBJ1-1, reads SQTIHQWPATLVQPVGSPLSLECTVEGTSNPNLYWYRQAAGRGLQLLFYSVGIGQISSEVPQNLSASRPQDRQFILSSKKLLLSDSGFYLCAYDRAGGHTEAFFGQGTRLTVV.

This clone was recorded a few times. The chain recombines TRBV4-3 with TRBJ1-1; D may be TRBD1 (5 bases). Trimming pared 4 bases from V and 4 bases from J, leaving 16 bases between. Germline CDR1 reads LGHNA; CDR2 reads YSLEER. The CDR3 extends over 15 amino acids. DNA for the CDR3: TGCGCCAGCAGCCCCCGACCGGGGGAGGGCACTGAAGCTTTCTTT. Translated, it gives CASSPRPGEGTEAFF.

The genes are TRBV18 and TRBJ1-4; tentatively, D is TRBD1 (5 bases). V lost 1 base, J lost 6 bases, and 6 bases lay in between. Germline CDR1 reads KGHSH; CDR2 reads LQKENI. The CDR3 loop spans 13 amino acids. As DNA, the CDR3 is TGTGCCAGCTCACCACTGACAGATGAAAAACTGTTTTTT. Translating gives CASSPLTDEKLFF.

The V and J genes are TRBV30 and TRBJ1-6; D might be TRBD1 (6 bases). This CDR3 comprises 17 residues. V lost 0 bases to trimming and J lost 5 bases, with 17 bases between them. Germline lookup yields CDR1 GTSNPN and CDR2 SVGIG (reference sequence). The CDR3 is CAWSVQPFGQNNSPLHF. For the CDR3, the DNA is TGTGCCTGGAGTGTACAACCATTTGGACAGAATAATTCACCCCTCCACTTT.

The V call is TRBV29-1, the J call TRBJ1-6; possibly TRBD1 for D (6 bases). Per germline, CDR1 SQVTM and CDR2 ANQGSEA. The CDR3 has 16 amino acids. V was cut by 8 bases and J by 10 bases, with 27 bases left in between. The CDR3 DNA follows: TGCAGCAAATCAGGCCCAGGGGACCACTTTACGTCACCCCTCCACTTT. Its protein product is CSKSGPGDHFTSPLHF.

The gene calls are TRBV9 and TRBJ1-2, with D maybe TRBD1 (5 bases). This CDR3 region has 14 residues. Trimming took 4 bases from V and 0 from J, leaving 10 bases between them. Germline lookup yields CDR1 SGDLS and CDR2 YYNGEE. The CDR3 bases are TGTGCCAGCAGCCCACACAGGCCTAACTATGGCTACACCTTC. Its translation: CASSPHRPNYGYTF.

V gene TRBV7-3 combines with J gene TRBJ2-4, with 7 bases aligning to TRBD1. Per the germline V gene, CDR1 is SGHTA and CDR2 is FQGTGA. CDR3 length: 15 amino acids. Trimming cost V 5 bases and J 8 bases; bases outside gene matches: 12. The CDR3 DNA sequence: TGTGCCAGCAGCACTACAGGGGCATTCGGGGACATTCAGTACTTC. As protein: CASSTTGAFGDIQYF.

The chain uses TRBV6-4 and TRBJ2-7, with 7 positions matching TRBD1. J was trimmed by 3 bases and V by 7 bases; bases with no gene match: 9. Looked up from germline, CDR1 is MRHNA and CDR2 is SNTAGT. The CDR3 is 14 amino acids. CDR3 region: CASKPGQPFYEQYF. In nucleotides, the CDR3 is TGTGCCAGCAAGCCGGGACAGCCCTTCTACGAGCAGTACTTC.

The CDR3 sequence is CASSDTPQGVDGYTF. The DNA for the CDR3 is TGTGCCAGCAGTGACACACCACAGGGAGTAGATGGCTACACCTTC. V usage is TRBV6-4 and J usage is TRBJ1-2, with D possibly matching TRBD1 (6 bases). CDR1 and CDR2 from the germline V gene are MRHNA and SNTAGT. The CDR3 has 15 amino acids. V lost 2 bases to trimming and J lost 6 bases, with 16 bases between them.

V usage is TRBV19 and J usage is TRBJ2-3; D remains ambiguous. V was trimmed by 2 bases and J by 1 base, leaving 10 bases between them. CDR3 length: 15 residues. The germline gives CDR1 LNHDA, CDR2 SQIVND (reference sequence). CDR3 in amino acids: CASSIYEQGTDTQYF. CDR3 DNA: TGTGCCAGTAGTATATATGAGCAGGGCACAGATACGCAGTATTTT.

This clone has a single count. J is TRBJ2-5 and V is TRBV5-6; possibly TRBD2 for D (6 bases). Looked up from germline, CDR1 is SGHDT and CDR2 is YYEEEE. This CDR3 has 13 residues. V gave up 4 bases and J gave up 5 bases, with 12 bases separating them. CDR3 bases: TGTGCCAGCAGCCGAACTAGCCAGGAGACCCAGTACTTC. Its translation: CASSRTSQETQYF.

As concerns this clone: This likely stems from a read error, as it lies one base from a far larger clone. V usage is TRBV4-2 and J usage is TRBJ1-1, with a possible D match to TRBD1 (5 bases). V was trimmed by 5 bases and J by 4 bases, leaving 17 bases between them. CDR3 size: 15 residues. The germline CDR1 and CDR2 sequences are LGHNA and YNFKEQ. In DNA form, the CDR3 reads TGTGCCAGCAGCATCAATTTCGACAGTGTCACTGAAGCTTTCTTT. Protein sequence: CASSINFDSVTEAFF.

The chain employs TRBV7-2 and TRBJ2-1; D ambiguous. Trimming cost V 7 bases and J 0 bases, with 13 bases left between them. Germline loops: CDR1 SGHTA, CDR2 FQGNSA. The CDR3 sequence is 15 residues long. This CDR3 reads CASIPRSSSYNEQFF. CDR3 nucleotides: TGTGCCAGCATCCCACGTAGCAGCTCCTACAATGAGCAGTTCTTC.

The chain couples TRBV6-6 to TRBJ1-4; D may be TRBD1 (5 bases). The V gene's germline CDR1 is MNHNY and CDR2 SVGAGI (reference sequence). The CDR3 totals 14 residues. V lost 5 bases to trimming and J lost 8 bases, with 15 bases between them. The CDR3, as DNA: TGTGCCAGCAGTCCTTATATGGGGGGGGAAAAACTGTTTTTT. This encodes CASSPYMGGEKLFF.

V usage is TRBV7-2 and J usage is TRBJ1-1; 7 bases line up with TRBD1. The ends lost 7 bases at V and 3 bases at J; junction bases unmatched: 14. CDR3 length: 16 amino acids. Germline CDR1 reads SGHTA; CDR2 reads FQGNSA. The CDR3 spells CASTFYIGQEHTEAFF. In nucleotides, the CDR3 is TGTGCCAGCACCTTTTATATAGGACAGGAACACACTGAAGCTTTCTTT.

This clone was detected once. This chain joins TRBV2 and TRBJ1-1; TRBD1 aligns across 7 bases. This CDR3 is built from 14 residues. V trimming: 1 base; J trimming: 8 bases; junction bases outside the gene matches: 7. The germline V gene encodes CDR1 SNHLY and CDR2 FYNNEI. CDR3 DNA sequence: TGTGCCAGCAGTGAAGAAGGGACAGCTTGGGAAGCTTTCTTT. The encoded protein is CASSEEGTAWEAFF. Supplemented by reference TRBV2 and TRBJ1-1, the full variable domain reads EPEVTQTPSHQVTQMGQEVILRCVPISNHLYFYWYRQILGQKVEFLVSFYNNEISEKSEIFDDQFSVERPDGSNFTLKIRSTKLEDSAMYFCASSEEGTAWEAFFGQGTRLTVV.

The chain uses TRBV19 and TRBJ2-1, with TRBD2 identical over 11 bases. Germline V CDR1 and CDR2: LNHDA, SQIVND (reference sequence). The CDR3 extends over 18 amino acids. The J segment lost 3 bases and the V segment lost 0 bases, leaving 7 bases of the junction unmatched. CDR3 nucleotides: TGTGCCAGTAGTATAGATAGTAGCGGGAGGGCCCGCTACAATGAGCAGTTCTTC. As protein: CASSIDSSGRARYNEQFF.

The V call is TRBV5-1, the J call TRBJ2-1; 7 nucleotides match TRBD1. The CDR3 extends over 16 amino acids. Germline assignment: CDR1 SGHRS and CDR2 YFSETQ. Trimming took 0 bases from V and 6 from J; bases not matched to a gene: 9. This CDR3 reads CASSLGARPGGNEQFF. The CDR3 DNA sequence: TGCGCCAGCAGCTTGGGGGCCCGGCCAGGGGGCAATGAGCAGTTCTTC.